Described below is a single T cell receptor (beta chain) sequence and its context. Its antigen is unknown. Germline assignment: CDR1 LGHNA and CDR2 YNFKEQ. V shed 3 bases and J 8 bases; nucleotides not matched to a gene: 8. The CDR3 is 16 amino acids. At deep level, the assay was performed. Over several immunoSEQ plates, each subset's genomic DNA was distributed in even portions. Profiled with immunoSEQ multiplex PCR; TCRdb holds only in-frame clones, not every one. Counted here are some 660,000 clones, around 78% occurring once; the ten biggest clones make up around 2%. The record originates from a study of shared clonotypes between healthy human individuals. Study-wide findings and caveats: Roughly 5% of naive CD4 clonotypes were common to four donors.

All donors qualified as healthy HIV-negative adults and had experienced no recent acute infections or vaccinations. The chain couples TRBV4-2 to TRBJ2-1; 12 bases line up with TRBD2. This sequence originates from a woman aged 30 to 39 in good health. Sequenced: memory CD4+ T cells sorted from blood. Subset described: CD45RA-negative fraction. The CDR3 coding sequence is TGTGCCAGCAGCCACACCTCACTAGCGGGAGGATATGAGCAGTTCTTC. It translates to CASSHTSLAGGYEQFF.